Presented here are 9 T cell receptor beta chains from one specimen sequenced in a study of blood T cells in healthy people across ages. For the second PCR, which ran for about 6 to 11 cycles, a sample-barcoded 5' primer and a J-beta primer mix were used. MiXCR was run by TCRdb on the 5' RACE reads, yielding one entry per CDR3 protein. The sample shows hundreds of thousands of distinct CDR3 sequences, 58% of them seen only once. Sequencing used blood. The receptors were gathered from a man between 25 and 39 years old in good health.

The chain has TRBV5-1 and TRBJ2-3; D gene unclear. The CDR3 extends over 14 amino acids. Germline V gives CDR1 SGHRS, CDR2 YFSETQ. Trimming left V 2 bases short and J 2 bases short, with 9 bases between. As DNA, the CDR3 is TGCGCCAGCAGCTTTGCCGGCCACACAGATACGCAGTATTTT. Translated, it gives CASSFAGHTDTQYF. The full variable domain, in which reference TRBV5-1 and TRBJ2-3 provide the parts outside the CDR3, is KAGVTQTPRYLIKTRGQQVTLSCSPISGHRSVSWYQQTPGQGLQFLFEYFSETQRNKGNFPGRFSGRQFSNSRSEMNVSTLELGDSALYLCASSFAGHTDTQYFGPGTRLTVL.

J is TRBJ1-2 and V is TRBV20-1; maybe TRBD1 (5 bases). Germline assignment: CDR1 DFQATT and CDR2 SNEGSKA (reference sequence). V lost 3 bases and J lost 4, with 12 bases in between. CDR3 size: 13 residues. Here the CDR3 DNA reads TGCAGTGCTAGTGATCAGGGAGGCTATGGCTACACCTTC. Protein sequence: CSASDQGGYGYTF.

The chain is built from TRBV2 and TRBJ2-5; weak D call: TRBD1 (5 bases). The germline CDR1 and CDR2 sequences are SNHLY and FYNNEI. Deletions cut 4 bases from V and 11 bases from J, with 17 bases between. The CDR3 totals 13 residues. The CDR3 spells CASSGPERNRQYF. The DNA for the CDR3 is TGTGCCAGCAGTGGGCCAGAGAGAAACAGGCAGTACTTC.

At least ten counts were recorded for this clonotype. CDR3 coding DNA: TGTGCCAGCACCCTCGACTCCTACTACAATGAGCAGTTCTTC. As protein: CASTLDSYYNEQFF. The chain couples TRBV7-2 to TRBJ2-1; no definite D call. The germline gives CDR1 SGHTA, CDR2 FQGNSA. This CDR3 region has 14 residues. The germline V and J ends were trimmed by 7 bases and 3 bases, with 13 bases remaining between them.

The V call is TRBV28, the J call TRBJ1-1, with D uncertain. The CDR3 has 15 residues. CDR1 and CDR2 from the germline V gene are MDHEN and SYDVKM. Trimming pared 7 bases from V and 0 bases from J, leaving 15 bases between. CDR3 sequence: CASNLSPGVNTEAFF. In DNA, the CDR3 is TGTGCCAGCAACCTTAGCCCGGGAGTGAACACTGAAGCTTTCTTT.

The chain is built from TRBV6-1 and TRBJ2-3; perhaps TRBD2 as D (6 bases). Per germline, CDR1 MNHNS and CDR2 SASEGT. CDR3 length equals 11 residues. Trimming took 6 bases from V and 9 from J, leaving 10 bases between them. The CDR3, as DNA: TGTGCCAGCAGCCGGGACTCAACGCAGTATTTT. It yields the protein CASSRDSTQYF.

The rearrangement links TRBV4-1 to TRBJ2-4; a possible D gene is TRBD1 (6 bases). The CDR3 runs 16 residues. Trimming left V 0 bases short and J 0 bases short, with 9 bases between. Germline V gives CDR1 MGHRA, CDR2 YSYEKL. CDR3 sequence: CASSQEGTIAKNIQYF. CDR3 nucleotide sequence: TGCGCCAGCAGCCAAGAAGGGACAATAGCCAAAAACATTCAGTACTTC.

This clonotype has just a few counts. V is TRBV5-1 and J is TRBJ2-7; 10 bases are shared with TRBD1. Per the germline V gene, CDR1 is SGHRS and CDR2 is YFSETQ. The V gene end was trimmed by 4 bases and the J gene end by 1 base; junction bases not matched to a gene: 8. This CDR3 contains 16 residues. The CDR3 reads CASSATGDRGSYEQYF. DNA of the CDR3: TGCGCCAGCAGCGCGACAGGGGACAGGGGTTCCTACGAGCAGTACTTC.

V gene TRBV27 combines with J gene TRBJ2-1; D not certain. The closer fit of TRBJ2-7 to the DNA end suggests the J call may be wrong. This CDR3 comprises 14 residues. In germline, CDR1 is MNHEY, CDR2 SMNVEV (reference sequence). CDR3 in DNA: TGTGCCAGCAGTTCAGACCCCTCCTACAATGAGCAGTACTTC. Encoded protein: CASSSDPSYNEQYF.